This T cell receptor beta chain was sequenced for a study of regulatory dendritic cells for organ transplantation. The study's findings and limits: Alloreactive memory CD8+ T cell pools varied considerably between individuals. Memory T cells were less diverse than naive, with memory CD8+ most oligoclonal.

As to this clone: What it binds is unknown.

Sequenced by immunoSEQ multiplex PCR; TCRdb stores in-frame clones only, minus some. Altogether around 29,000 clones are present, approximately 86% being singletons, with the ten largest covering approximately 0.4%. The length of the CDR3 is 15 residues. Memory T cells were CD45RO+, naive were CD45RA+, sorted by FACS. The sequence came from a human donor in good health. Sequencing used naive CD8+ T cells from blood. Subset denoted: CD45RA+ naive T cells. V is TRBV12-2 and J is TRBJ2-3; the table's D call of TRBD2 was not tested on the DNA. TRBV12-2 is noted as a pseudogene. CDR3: CASRLAERTTDTQYF. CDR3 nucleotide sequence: TGTGCAAGTCGCTTAGCCGAGCGGACCACAGATACGCAGTATTTT.